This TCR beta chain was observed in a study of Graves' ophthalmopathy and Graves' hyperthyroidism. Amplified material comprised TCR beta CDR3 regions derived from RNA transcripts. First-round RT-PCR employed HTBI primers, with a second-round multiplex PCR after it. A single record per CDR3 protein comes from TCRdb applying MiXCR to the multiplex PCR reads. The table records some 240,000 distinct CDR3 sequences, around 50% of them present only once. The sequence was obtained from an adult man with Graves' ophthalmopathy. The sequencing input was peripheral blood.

The CDR3 sequence: CATSETGGADGYTF. The CDR3 bases are TGTGCCACCAGTGAAACAGGGGGGGCTGATGGCTACACCTTC. The chain uses TRBV24-1 and TRBJ1-2, with 8 bases lining up with TRBD1. The CDR3 runs 14 residues. The V segment lost 4 bases and the J segment 6 bases; nucleotides outside the gene matches: 6. Germline-derived CDR1 and CDR2 are KGHDR and SFDVKD.